The entry that follows covers one TCR beta chain sequence. Its antigen is currently not known. One base away there is no much larger clone; base qualities are not given. One collaborating source in Seattle enrolled patients while the patients were actively infected and followed the patients over time throughout the course of disease. Whole blood was collected in K2EDTA tubes by collaborating institutions according to the institutions' own protocols. For TCRbeta analysis, collaborators shipped samples in one of three forms: frozen whole blood, isolated PBMCs, or DNA extracted from either of those sample types. The immunoSEQ Assay, a bias-controlled multiplex PCR, was used to amplify TCRbeta CDR3 regions from genomic DNA. The study's own analysis went as follows. Within the assay, amplification of reference gene primers was used to estimate how many nucleated cells each sample contained. To quantify the absolute abundance of each unique TCRbeta CDR3 rearrangement, sequence reads were collapsed and filtered. For each sample, productive Simpson clonality was calculated as the square root of Simpson's diversity index over productive rearrangements. The table comes from immuneACCESS by way of TCRdb, which keeps in-frame sequences with V and J called. Part of the clones is missing from these tables; in studies checked, under half for an unresolved V gene and the rest for unknown reasons. The DNA was the basis for D and trimming; V, J and clone size are from that table. The sample table records under 250,000 clones; more than 75% of these occur just once. In total, the top ten clones hold around 10% of the sample.

The data originate from a study of blood T cell repertoires in COVID-19 (dated by TCRdb to 2018 to 2020). Broadly, across the study: Samples covering the acute and convalescent phases of COVID-19 were provided by collaborators in the United States, Italy and Spain. A freely available public database, intended as a resource for researchers studying the immune response to SARS-CoV-2, is where the repertoires were released. The dataset comprised deeply sampled blood TCRbeta repertoires from subjects exposed to, actively infected with, or recovered from COVID-19. The material from the prospective study consisted of cDNA or gDNA derived from T cells, B-cell-depleted T cells, or PBMCs. Nearly every sample came with metadata listing a de-identified subject ID, COVID-19 status, age in years and sex. Where available, HLA class I and class II types were obtained from metadata supplied by the sample provider rather than from assay-based typing. Samples were obtained from the ongoing ImmuneRACE study (first 160 participants) and from about 1,300 subjects provided by 6 global collaborators. Overall study results and their limits: The quantity of clinical and demographic metadata differed by source and by participant and was supplied without curation.

CDR1 and CDR2 are drawn from the germline V gene: MNHEY, SVGEGT. V and J are truncated by 4 bases and 8 bases respectively, leaving an intervening sequence of 15 bases. The CDR3, from cysteine to phenylalanine, totals 15 residues. The CDR3 DNA has 45 bases and is translated from base 1. Sequencing input: peripheral blood. The sequence links TRBV6-2 or TRBV6-3 to TRBJ1-6; the D gene is not confidently resolved. This clonotype was obtained from a man aged 45-65 years with COVID-19, enrolled during active disease. CDR3 region: CASSFGETVDSPLHF. The nucleotide sequence reads as follows: TGTGCCAGCAGTTTCGGAGAAACGGTGGATTCACCCCTCCACTTT.